This T cell receptor beta chain was observed in a study of cytomegalovirus exposure and HLA in healthy donors. In the case of this clone: Its antigen remains unidentified.

PCR involved 60 Vbeta and 13 Jbeta primers. The data were produced by immunoSEQ multiplex PCR, yet TCRdb's version contains in-frame clones alone and is incomplete. This sample has approximately 150,000 clones, with 75% to 85% found just once. The length of the CDR3 is 16 residues. Germline lookup yields CDR1 SGHKS and CDR2 YYEKEE (reference sequence). Trimming removed 2 bases at V and 3 bases at J, with 18 bases between. Points from the study as a whole: Earlier analysis looked at TCR beta V segments, and most were productive about 87% or about 30% of the time. Likely technical artifact: a cluster of highly shared sequence variants. The study recorded 150 to 200 TCR beta chains that were cytomegalovirus-associated.

The sequenced material came from PBMCs. The chain recombines TRBV5-5 with TRBJ2-7; tentatively, D is TRBD2 (5 bases). This receptor was taken from a woman in her forties in good health and CMV-seropositive. The CDR3 here is CASSFGGPPWDYEQYF. The CDR3 DNA sequence: TGTGCCAGCAGCTTCGGAGGTCCGCCTTGGGACTACGAGCAGTACTTC.